This paragraph reports one T cell receptor beta chain. No antigen is known for it. In chemo-refractory metastatic non-small-cell lung cancer, patients got ipilimumab CTLA-4 blockade together with focal radiation. The junction had 7 bases not matched to a gene; V was cut back by 2 bases and J by 4 bases. The CDR3 loop spans 15 amino acids. Germline lookup yields CDR1 MNHNY and CDR2 SVGAGI (reference sequence). These data originate in a study of radiotherapy plus CTLA-4 blockade in lung cancer. Study context: Among all patients, more than 15% showed objective responses, while more than 25% had disease control.

General study findings and limits: In blood, tumor-derived TCR clones expanded after radiotherapy plus ipilimumab. It was early blood T cell clone dynamics, with interferon-beta, that reportedly best predicted response.

Profiled with immunoSEQ multiplex PCR; TCRdb holds only in-frame clones, not every one. The sample contains 95,000 to 150,000 clones, 85% to 90% of which appear only once. This receptor was obtained from a human donor with non-small cell lung cancer that progressed on radiotherapy plus ipilimumab. The source material was peripheral blood, sampled from a patient treated with radiotherapy plus ipilimumab. The chain has TRBV6-6 and TRBJ1-1, with 7 bases lining up with TRBD1. The CDR3 nucleotides are TGTGCCAGCAGTTACGGACAGGTTGGAGCCACTGAAGCTTTCTTT. Its translation is CASSYGQVGATEAFF.